This T cell receptor (beta chain) was observed in a study of blood T cell repertoires in COVID-19. The wider study: T cells, B-cell-depleted T cells, or PBMCs provided the cDNA or gDNA that served as material.

The CDR3 has 15 amino acids. Germline CDR1 LNHDA, CDR2 SQIVND (reference sequence). Trimming removed 4 bases from V and 2 bases from J; junction bases left unmatched: 5. TCRdb's copy holds only in-frame clones and misses some; the assay was immunoSEQ multiplex PCR. Among about 11,000 clones listed, 80% to 90% were seen once. The chain recombines TRBV19 with TRBJ2-7; 10 positions match TRBD2. The receptor's source is a human donor in a cohort sampled during active COVID-19. The specimen sequenced was peripheral blood. The DNA of the CDR3 is TGTGCCAGTAGTACGCCTAGCGGGGGTACCTACGAGCAGTACTTC. It translates to CASSTPSGGTYEQYF.